This section outlines one TCR beta chain sequence together with its context. Its matching antigen is unknown. The data are from a study of T cell responses to AZD1222 COVID-19 vaccine. General study points: Repertoire samples came only from after the peak T cell response. Clonal diversity may have been underestimated, and the donors were mostly white British, with more females than males. Following two doses of AZD1222, Spike-specific TCR breadth and depth rose.

Trimming pared 1 base from V and 0 bases from J, leaving 16 bases between. Germline CDR1 reads SGHTA; CDR2 reads FQGNSA. This CDR3 region has 17 residues. Sequencing was performed with immunoSEQ multiplex PCR; in TCRdb, only in-frame clones are kept and a portion is missing. The table records fewer than 90,000 clones, more than 70% of them present only once. The sequence was collected from an adult who received the AZD1222 COVID-19 vaccine. Sequenced material: peripheral blood, taken 28 days after the second AZD1222 dose. The J gene is TRBJ2-7, the V gene TRBV7-2; no clear D gene. The CDR3 sequence is CASSLEGSALSSYEQYF. The CDR3 nucleotides are TGTGCCAGCAGCTTAGAAGGGTCGGCACTGAGCTCCTACGAGCAGTACTTC. Variable domain in full (rest from reference TRBV7-2 and TRBJ2-7): GAGVSQSPSNKVTEKGKDVELRCDPISGHTALYWYRQSLGQGLEFLIYFQGNSAPDKSGLPSDRFSAERTGGSVSTLTIQRTQQEDSAVYLCASSLEGSALSSYEQYFGPGTRLTVT.